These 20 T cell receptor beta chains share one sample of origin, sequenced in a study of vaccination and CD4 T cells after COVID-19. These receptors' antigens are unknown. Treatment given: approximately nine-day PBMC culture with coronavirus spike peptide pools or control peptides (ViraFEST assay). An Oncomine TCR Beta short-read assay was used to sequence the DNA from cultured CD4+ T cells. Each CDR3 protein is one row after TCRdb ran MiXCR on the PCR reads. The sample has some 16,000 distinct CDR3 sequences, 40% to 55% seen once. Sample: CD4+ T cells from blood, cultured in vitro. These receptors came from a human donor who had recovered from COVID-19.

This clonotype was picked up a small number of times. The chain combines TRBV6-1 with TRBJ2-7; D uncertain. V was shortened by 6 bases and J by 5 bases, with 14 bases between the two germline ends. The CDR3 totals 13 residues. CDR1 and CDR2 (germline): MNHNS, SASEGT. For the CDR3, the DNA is TGTGCCAGCAGGGGCCGTTGGATCCACGAGCAGTACTTC. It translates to CASRGRWIHEQYF.

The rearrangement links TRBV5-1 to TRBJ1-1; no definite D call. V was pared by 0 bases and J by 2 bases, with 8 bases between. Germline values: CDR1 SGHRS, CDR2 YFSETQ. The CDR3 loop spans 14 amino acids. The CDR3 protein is CASSLAAVNTEAFF. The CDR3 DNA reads TGCGCCAGCAGCTTGGCCGCAGTTAACACTGAAGCTTTCTTT.

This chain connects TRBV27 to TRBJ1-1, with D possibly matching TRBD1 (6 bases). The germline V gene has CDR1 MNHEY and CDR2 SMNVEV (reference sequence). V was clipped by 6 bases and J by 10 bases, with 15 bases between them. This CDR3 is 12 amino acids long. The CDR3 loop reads CASSPGGRGAFF. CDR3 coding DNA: TGTGCCAGCAGCCCCGGCGGCAGGGGAGCTTTCTTT.

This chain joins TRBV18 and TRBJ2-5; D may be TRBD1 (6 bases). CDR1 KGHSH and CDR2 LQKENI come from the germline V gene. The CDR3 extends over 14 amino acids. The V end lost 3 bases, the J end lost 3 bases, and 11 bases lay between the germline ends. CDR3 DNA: TGTGCCAGCTCACCGTACAGGGTGGAAGAGACCCAGTACTTC. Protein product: CASSPYRVEETQYF.

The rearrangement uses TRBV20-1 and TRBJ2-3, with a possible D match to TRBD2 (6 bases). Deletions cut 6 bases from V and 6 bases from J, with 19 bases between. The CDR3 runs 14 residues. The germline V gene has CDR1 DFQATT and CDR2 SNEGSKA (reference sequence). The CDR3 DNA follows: TGCAGTGCCCCGTCTGGAGGGGCTCGGGATACGCAGTATTTT. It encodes CSAPSGGARDTQYF.

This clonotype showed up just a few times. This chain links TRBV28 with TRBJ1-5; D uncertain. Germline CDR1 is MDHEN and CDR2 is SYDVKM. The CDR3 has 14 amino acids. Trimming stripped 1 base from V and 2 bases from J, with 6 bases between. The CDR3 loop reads CASSLFTGNQPQHF. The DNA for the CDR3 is TGTGCCAGCAGTTTATTTACGGGCAATCAGCCCCAGCATTTT.

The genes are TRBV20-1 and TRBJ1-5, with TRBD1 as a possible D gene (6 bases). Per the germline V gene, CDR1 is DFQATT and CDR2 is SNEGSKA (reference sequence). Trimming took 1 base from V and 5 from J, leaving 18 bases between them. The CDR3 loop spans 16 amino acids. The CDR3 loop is CSARVNLGGADQPQHF. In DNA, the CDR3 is TGCAGTGCTAGAGTCAATCTCGGGGGGGCGGATCAGCCCCAGCATTTT.

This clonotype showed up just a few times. This CDR3 reads CASSPRGLRPRGQPQHF. As DNA, the CDR3 is TGTGCCAGCAGCCCACGGGGGCTTCGACCCCGCGGTCAGCCCCAGCATTTT. V is TRBV5-8 and J is TRBJ1-5; TRBD1 is a possible D gene (6 bases). This CDR3 spans 17 amino acids. Germline CDR1 and CDR2: SGHTS and YDEGEE. Trimming pared 4 bases from V and 6 bases from J, leaving 23 bases between.

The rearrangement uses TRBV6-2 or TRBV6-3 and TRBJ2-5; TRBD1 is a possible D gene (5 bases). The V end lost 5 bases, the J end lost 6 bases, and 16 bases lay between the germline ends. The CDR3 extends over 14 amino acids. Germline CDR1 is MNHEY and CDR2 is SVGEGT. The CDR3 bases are TGTGCCAGCAGTCCAACTGGGAAGGGGAAGACCCAGTACTTC. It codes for CASSPTGKGKTQYF.

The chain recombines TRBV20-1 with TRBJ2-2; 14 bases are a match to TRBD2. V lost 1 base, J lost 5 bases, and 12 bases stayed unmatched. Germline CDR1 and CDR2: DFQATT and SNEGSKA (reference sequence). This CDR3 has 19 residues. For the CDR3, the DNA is TGCAGTGCTAGAGGCTTGACTAGCGGGAGGGACTCAGCGACCGGGGAGCTGTTTTTT. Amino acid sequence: CSARGLTSGRDSATGELFF.

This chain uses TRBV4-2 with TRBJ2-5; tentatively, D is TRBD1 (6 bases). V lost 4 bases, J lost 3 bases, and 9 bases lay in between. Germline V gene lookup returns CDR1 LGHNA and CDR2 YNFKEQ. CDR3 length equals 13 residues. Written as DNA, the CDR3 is TGTGCCAGCAGCCGAAGACAGGAAGAGACCCAGTACTTC. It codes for CASSRRQEETQYF.

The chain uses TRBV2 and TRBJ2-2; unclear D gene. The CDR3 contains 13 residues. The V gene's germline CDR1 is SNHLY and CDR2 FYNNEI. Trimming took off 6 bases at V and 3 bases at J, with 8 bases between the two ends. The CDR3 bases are TGTGCCAGCAGGGCCGACTACACCGGGGAGCTGTTTTTT. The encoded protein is CASRADYTGELFF.

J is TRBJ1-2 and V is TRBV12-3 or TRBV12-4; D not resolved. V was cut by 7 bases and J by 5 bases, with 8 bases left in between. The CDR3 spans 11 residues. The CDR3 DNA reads TGTGCCAGCACGGACGGTTATGGCTACACCTTC. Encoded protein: CASTDGYGYTF.

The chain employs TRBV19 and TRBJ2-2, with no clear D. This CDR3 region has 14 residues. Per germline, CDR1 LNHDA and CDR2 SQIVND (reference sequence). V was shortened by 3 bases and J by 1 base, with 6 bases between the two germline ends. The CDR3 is CASSIGQNTGELFF. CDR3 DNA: TGTGCCAGTAGTATCGGCCAGAACACCGGGGAGCTGTTTTTT.

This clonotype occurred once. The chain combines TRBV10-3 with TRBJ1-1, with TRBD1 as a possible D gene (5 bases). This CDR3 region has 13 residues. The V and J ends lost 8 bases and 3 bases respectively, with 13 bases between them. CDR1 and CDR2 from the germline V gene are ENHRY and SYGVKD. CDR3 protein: CAIADGGDTEAFF. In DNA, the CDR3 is TGTGCCATCGCCGACGGGGGTGACACTGAAGCTTTCTTT.

The chain's CDR3 is CASSIGTENTEAFF. Written as DNA, the CDR3 is TGTGCCAGCAGCATCGGGACTGAAAACACTGAAGCTTTCTTT. The chain uses TRBV7-2 and TRBJ1-1, with D tentatively TRBD1 (5 bases). CDR1 and CDR2 from the germline V gene are SGHTA and FQGNSA. The CDR3 covers 14 residues. V lost 5 bases, J lost 2 bases, and 12 bases lay in between.

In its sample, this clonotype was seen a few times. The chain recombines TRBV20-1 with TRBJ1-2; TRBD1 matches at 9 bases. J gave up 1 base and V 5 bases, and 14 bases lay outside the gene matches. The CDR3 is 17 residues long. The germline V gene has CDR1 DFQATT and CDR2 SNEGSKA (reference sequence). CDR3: CSARGNPGQGINYGYTF. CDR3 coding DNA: TGCAGTGCTCGGGGGAATCCTGGACAGGGGATTAACTATGGCTACACCTTC.

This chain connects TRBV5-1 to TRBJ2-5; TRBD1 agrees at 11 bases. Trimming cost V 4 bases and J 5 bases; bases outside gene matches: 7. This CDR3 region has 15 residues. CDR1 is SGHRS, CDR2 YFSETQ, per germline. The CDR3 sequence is CASSPPGQGDETQYF. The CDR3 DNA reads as TGCGCCAGCAGCCCCCCGGGACAGGGGGACGAGACCCAGTACTTC.

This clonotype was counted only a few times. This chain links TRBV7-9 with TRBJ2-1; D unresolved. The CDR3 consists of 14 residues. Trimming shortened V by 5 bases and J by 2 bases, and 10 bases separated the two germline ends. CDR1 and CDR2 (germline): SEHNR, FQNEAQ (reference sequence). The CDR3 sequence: CASSPNSPYNEQFF. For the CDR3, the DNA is TGTGCCAGCAGCCCCAACTCGCCCTACAATGAGCAGTTCTTC.

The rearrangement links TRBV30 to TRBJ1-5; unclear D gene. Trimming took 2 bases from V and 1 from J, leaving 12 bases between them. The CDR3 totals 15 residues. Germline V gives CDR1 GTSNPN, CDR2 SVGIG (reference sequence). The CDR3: CAWSTGGVSNQPQHF. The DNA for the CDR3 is TGTGCCTGGAGTACGGGCGGGGTAAGCAATCAGCCCCAGCATTTT. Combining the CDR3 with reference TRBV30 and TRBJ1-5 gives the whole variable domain SQTIHQWPATLVQPVGSPLSLECTVEGTSNPNLYWYRQAAGRGLQLLFYSVGIGQISSEVPQNLSASRPQDRQFILSSKKLLLSDSGFYLCAWSTGGVSNQPQHFGDGTRLSIL.